The sequence of this T cell receptor (beta chain) was determined in a study of T cells after somatic rescue of genetic block. Repertoires were generated with immunoSEQ multiplex PCR, while TCRdb's copy carries only in-frame clones and drops some. Among approximately 65,000 clones listed, 92% were seen once. Trimming left V 2 bases short and J 3 bases short, with 11 bases between. Germline lookup yields CDR1 SGHTS and CDR2 YDEGEE. This CDR3 has 15 residues. The sequencing sample was made of peripheral blood mononuclear cells (PBMCs). The receptor's source is a man in his forties. J is TRBJ2-2 and V is TRBV5-8; a possible D gene is TRBD2 (7 bases). The chain's CDR3 is CASSLQGGYTGELFF. The DNA for the CDR3 is TGTGCCAGCAGCTTACAGGGAGGGTACACCGGGGAGCTGTTTTTT.